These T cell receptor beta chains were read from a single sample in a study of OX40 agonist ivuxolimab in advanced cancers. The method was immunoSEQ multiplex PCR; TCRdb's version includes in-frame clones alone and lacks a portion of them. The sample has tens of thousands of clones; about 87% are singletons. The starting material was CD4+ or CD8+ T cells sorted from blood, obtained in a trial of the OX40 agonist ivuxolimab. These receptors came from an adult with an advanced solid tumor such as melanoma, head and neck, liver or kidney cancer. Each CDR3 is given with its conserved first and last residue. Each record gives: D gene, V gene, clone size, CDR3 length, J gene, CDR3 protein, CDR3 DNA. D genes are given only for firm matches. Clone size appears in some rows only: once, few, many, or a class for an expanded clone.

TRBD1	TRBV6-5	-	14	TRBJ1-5	CASSTGVQEQPQHF	TGTGCCAGCAGTACAGGGGTACAGGAACAGCCCCAGCATTTT
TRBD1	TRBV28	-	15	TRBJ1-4	CASSYGGQGNEKLFF	TGTGCCAGCAGTTACGGGGGACAGGGAAATGAAAAACTGTTTTTT
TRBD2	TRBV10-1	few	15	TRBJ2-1	CASSESQAGLYEQFF	TGCGCCAGCAGTGAGTCTCAAGCGGGATTGTATGAGCAGTTCTTC
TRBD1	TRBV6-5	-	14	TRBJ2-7	CASRADRGAYEQYF	TGTGCCAGCAGAGCGGACAGGGGGGCCTACGAGCAGTACTTC
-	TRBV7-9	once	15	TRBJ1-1	CASSLASAMNTEAFF	TGTGCCAGCAGCTTGGCTTCAGCAATGAACACTGAAGCTTTCTTT
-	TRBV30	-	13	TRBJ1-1	CAWSVQVNTEAFF	TGTGCCTGGAGTGTACAAGTGAACACTGAAGCTTTCTTT
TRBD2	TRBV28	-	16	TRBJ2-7	CASRLTGTSGSYEQYF	TGTGCCAGCAGACTAACCGGGACTAGCGGCTCCTACGAGCAGTACTTC
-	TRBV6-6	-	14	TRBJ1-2	CASSRRQDPTGYTF	TGTGCCAGCAGTCGGAGACAGGACCCAACAGGCTACACCTTC
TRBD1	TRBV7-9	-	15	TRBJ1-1	CASSFQGARDTEAFF	TGTGCCAGCAGCTTCCAGGGGGCGAGGGACACTGAAGCTTTCTTT
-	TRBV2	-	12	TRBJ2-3	CASRATGDTQYF	TGTGCCAGCAGGGCCACAGGAGATACGCAGTATTTT
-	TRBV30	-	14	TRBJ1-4	CAWSEGGAGEKLFF	TGTGCCTGGAGTGAGGGAGGGGCCGGTGAAAAACTGTTTTTT